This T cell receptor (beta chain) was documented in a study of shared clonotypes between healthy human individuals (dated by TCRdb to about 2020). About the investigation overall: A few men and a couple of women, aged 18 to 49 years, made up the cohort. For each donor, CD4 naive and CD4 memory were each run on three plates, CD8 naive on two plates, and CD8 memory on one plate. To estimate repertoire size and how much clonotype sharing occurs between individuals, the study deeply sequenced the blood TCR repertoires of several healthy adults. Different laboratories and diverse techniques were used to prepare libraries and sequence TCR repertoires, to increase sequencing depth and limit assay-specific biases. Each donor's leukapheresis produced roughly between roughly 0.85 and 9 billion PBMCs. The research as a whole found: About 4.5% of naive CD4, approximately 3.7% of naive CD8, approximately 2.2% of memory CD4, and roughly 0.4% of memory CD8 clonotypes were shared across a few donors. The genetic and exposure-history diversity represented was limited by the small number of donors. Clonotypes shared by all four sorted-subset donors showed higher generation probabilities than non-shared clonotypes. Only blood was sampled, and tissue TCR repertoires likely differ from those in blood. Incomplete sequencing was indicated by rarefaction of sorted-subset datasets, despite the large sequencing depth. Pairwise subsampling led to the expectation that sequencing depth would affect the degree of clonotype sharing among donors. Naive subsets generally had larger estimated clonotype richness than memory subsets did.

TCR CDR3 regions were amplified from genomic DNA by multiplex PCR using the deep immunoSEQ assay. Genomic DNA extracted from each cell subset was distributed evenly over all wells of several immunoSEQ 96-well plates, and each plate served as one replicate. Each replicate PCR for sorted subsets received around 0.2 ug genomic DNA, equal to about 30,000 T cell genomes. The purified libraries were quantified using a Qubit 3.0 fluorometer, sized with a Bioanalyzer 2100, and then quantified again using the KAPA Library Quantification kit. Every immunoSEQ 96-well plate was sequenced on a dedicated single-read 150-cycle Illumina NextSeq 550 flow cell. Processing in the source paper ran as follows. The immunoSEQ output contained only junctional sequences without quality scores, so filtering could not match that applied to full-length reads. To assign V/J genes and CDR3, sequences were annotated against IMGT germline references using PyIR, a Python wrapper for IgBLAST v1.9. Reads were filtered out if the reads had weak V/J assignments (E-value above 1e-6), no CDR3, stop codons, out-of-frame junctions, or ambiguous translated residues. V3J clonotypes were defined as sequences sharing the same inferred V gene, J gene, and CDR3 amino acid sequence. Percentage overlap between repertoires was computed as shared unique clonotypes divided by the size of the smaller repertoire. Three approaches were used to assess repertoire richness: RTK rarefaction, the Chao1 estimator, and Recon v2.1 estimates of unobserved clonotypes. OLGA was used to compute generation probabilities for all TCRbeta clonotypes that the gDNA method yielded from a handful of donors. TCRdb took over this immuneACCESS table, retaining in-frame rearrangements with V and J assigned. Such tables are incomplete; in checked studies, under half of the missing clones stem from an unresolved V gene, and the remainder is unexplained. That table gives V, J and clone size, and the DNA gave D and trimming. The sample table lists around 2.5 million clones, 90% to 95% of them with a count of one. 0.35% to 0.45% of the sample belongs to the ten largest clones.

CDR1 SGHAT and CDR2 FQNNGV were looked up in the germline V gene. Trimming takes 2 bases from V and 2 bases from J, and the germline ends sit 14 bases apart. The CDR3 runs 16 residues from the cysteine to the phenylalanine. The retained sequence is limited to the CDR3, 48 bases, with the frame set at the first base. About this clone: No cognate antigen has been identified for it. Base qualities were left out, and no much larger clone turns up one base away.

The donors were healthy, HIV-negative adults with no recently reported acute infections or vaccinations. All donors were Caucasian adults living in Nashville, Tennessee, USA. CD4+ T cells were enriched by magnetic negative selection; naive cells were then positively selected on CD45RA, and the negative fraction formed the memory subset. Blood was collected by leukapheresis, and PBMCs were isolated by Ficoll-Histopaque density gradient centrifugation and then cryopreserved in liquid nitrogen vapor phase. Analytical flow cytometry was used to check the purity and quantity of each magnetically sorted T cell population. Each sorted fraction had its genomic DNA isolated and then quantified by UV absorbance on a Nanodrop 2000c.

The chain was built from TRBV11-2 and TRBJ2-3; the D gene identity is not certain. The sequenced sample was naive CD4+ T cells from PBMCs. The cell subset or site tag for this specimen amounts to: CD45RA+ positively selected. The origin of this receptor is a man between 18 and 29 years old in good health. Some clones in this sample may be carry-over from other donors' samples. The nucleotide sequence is TGTGCCAGCAGCTTAAGGGCAGGCAGCCTCACAGATACGCAGTATTTT. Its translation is CASSLRAGSLTDTQYF.